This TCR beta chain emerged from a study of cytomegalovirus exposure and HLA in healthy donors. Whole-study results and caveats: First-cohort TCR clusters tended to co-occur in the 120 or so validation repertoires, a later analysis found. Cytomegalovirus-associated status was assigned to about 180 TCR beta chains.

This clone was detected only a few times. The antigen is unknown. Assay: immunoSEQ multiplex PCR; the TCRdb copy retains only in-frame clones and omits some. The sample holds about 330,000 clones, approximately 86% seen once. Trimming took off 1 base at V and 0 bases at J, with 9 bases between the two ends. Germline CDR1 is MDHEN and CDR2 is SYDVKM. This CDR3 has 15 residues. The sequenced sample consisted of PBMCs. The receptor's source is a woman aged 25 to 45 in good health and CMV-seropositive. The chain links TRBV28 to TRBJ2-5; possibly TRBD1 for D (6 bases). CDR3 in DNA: TGTGCCAGCAGTTTATCAAGGGGGTACCAAGAGACCCAGTACTTC. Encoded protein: CASSLSRGYQETQYF.